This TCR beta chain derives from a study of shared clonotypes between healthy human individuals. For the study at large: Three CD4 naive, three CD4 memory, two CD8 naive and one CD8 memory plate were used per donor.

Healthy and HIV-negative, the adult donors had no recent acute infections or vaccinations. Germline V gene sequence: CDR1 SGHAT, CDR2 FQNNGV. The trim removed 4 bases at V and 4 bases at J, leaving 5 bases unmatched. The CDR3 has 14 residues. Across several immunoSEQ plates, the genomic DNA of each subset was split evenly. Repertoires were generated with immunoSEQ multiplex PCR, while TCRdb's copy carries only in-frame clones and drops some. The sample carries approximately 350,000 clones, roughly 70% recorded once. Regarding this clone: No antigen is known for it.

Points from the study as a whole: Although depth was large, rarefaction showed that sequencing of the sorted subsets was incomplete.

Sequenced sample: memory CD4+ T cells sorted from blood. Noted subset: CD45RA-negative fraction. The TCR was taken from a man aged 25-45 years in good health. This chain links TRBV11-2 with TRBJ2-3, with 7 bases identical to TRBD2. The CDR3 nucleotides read TGTGCCAGCAGCTCGGGCGGGAGACCAGATACGCAGTATTTT. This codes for CASSSGGRPDTQYF.